This entry describes one T cell receptor (beta chain). Its antigen is still unknown. The sample originates from a study of OX40 agonist ivuxolimab in advanced cancers. Study at large: Among those enrolled, mean age was about 63 years (range roughly 23 to 85) and over 70% were male. Overall study findings and caveats: Within 6 weeks, CD4+ and CD8+ blood T cells expanded clonally at 0.1 to 3.0 mg/kg. What antigens the expanded peripheral T cells recognized was never established.

Assay used: immunoSEQ multiplex PCR; TCRdb lists only in-frame clones, some missing. In the table there are 65,000 to 75,000 clones, 70% to 90% of which are singletons. The length of the CDR3 is 10 residues. V was clipped by 5 bases and J by 5 bases, with 3 bases between them. Germline loops: CDR1 DFQATT, CDR2 SNEGSKA (reference sequence). The chain recombines TRBV20-1 with TRBJ1-4; D is unresolved. The sequenced sample was CD4+ or CD8+ T cells sorted from blood, obtained in a trial of the OX40 agonist ivuxolimab. The source of this sequence is an adult with an advanced solid tumor such as melanoma, head and neck, liver or kidney cancer. CDR3 nucleotides: TGCAGTGCTGGAAATGAAAAACTGTTTTTT. Translation gives CSAGNEKLFF.